The source of this T cell receptor beta chain is a study of T-cell memory formation after mild COVID-19. In germline, CDR1 is ENHRY, CDR2 SYGVKD. V was cut by 1 base and J by 1 base, with 10 bases left in between. The CDR3 has 15 amino acids. TCRdb redid the calling of the 5' RACE reads with MiXCR, one entry per CDR3 protein. The repertoire holds 300,000 to 400,000 distinct CDR3 sequences, more than 15% seen once, with approximately 20% in the top ten. The chain employs TRBV10-3 and TRBJ1-1; D ambiguous. The sample consisted of PBMCs or a T cell subset sorted from them (not recorded which). The source is a man between 18 and 29 years old who had mild COVID-19 (a few samples of this study predate the infection). Cell type and time point are not known. The CDR3 here is CAISEWVGRNTEAFF. CDR3 in DNA: TGTGCCATCAGTGAGTGGGTTGGCAGGAACACTGAAGCTTTCTTT.